This TCR beta chain is drawn from a study of identical twins. Findings of the study overall: A lower insertion count was a feature of abundant cord blood beta clonotypes, with no such feature in memory repertoires. The authors noted that invariant MAIT and iNKT cells could partly confound zero-insertion analyses.

Between the trimmed V and J ends, which lost 0 bases and 3 bases, there was a span of 12 bases. The CDR3 is 14 residues long. The germline V gene has CDR1 SQVTM and CDR2 ANQGSEA. Each CDR3 protein is one row after TCRdb ran MiXCR on the 5' RACE reads. The data hold a few hundred thousand distinct CDR3 sequences, with approximately 8.3% observed a single time. This clonotype showed up just a few times. The antigen is unknown. The sample was also linked to a second study, of yellow fever vaccine responses in identical twins.

This TCR came from a woman under 30 in good health. This chain connects TRBV29-1 to TRBJ2-7; possibly TRBD1 for D (6 bases). The specimen was CD8+ T cells sorted from blood. The CDR3 here is CSVEDRGQSYEQYF. CDR3 DNA sequence: TGCAGCGTTGAAGATCGAGGACAGAGCTACGAGCAGTACTTC.